The present T cell receptor beta chain was sequenced within a study of CD8+ T cells in alopecia areata. Looking at the study overall: A 6-month off-drug phase came after tofacitinib, which had lasted 6 to 18 months.

TCR sequencing used cDNA made by reverse transcription of extracted RNA. Libraries were prepared by immunoSEQ multiplex PCR; TCRdb keeps only in-frame clonotypes and omits some of them. The sample includes under 300,000 clones, roughly 69% of them seen just once. Collected material from alopecia areata patients comprised lesional scalp punch biopsies and peripheral blood. V was shortened by 1 base and J by 15 bases, with 13 bases between the two germline ends. The CDR3 is made up of 12 amino acids. Germline V CDR1 and CDR2: SGHRS, YFSETQ. This sequence joins TRBV5-1 and TRBJ2-2, with D possibly being TRBD2 (5 bases). This receptor was taken from a human donor with alopecia areata. Specimen: CD4+ T cells sorted from blood, collected at week 0. In DNA, the CDR3 is TGCGCCAGCAGCTTGATTAAGGGAGTGGTGTTTTTT. Protein sequence: CASSLIKGVVFF. The full variable domain, in which reference TRBV5-1 and TRBJ2-2 provide the parts outside the CDR3, is KAGVTQTPRYLIKTRGQQVTLSCSPISGHRSVSWYQQTPGQGLQFLFEYFSETQRNKGNFPGRFSGRQFSNSRSEMNVSTLELGDSALYLCASSLIKGVVFFGEGSRLTVL.